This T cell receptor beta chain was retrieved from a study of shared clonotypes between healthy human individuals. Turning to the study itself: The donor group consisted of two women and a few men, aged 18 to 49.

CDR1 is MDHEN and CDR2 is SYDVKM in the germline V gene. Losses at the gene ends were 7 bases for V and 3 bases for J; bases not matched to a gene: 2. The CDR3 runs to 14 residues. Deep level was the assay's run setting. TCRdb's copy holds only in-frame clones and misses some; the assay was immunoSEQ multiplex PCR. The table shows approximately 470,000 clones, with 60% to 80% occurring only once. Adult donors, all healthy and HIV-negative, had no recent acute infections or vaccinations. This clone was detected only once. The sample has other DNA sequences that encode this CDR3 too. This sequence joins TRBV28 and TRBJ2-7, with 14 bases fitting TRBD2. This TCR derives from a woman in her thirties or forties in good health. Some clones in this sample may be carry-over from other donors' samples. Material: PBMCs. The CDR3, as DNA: TGTGCCAGCATTGGGACTAGCGGGAGCTACGAGCAGTACTTC. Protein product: CASIGTSGSYEQYF. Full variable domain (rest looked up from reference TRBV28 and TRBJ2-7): DVKVTQSSRYLVKRTGEKVFLECVQDMDHENMFWYRQDPGLGLRLIYFSYDVKMKEKGDIPEGYSVSREKKERFSLILESASTNQTSMYLCASIGTSGSYEQYFGPGTRLTVT.